One TCR beta chain is described in this entry. Authors' data handling: Reference gene primer amplification gave nucleated cell count estimates. Using immunoSEQ multiplex PCR, the repertoire was profiled, and TCRdb retains in-frame clones only, with some absent. That table supplies the V and J calls and clone size; D and trimming were determined from the DNA. The table includes around 300,000 clones, more than 75% detected once. V trimming: 6 bases; J trimming: 3 bases; junction bases outside the gene matches: 7. The CDR3 consists of 15 residues. Germline V gives CDR1 MDHEN, CDR2 SYDVKM. The sample is drawn from a study of blood T cell repertoires in COVID-19. Overall study: Collection of acute and convalescent COVID-19 samples took place in the United States, Italy and Spain. From T cells, B-cell-depleted T cells, or PBMCs came the material, which was cDNA or gDNA.

The chain combines TRBV28 with TRBJ2-7; 11 bases are shared with TRBD1. The TCR originated in a man in his fifties with active or convalescent COVID-19. Sequenced material: peripheral blood. CDR3 in amino acids: CASRVGTGGLYEQYF. CDR3 nucleotides: TGTGCCAGCAGGGTGGGGACAGGGGGGCTCTACGAGCAGTACTTC. Using reference TRBV28 and TRBJ2-7 for the parts outside the CDR3, the full variable domain is DVKVTQSSRYLVKRTGEKVFLECVQDMDHENMFWYRQDPGLGLRLIYFSYDVKMKEKGDIPEGYSVSREKKERFSLILESASTNQTSMYLCASRVGTGGLYEQYFGPGTRLTVT.